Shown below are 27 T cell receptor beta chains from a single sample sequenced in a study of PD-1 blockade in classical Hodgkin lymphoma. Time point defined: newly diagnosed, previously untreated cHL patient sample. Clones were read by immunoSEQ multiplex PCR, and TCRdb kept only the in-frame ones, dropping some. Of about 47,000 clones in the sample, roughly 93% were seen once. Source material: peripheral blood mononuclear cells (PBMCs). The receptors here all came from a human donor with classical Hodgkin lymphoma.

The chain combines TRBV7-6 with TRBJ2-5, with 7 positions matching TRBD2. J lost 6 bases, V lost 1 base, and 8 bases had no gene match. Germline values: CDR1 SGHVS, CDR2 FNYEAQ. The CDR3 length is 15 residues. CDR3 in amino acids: CASSLGAGLGQTQYF. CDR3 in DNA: TGTGCCAGCAGCTTAGGAGCGGGATTAGGTCAGACCCAGTACTTC.

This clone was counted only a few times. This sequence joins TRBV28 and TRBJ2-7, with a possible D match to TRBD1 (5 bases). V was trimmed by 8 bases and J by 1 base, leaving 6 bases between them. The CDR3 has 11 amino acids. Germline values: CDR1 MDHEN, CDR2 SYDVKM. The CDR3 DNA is TGTGCCAGCCAGGGATCCTACGAGCAGTACTTC. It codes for CASQGSYEQYF. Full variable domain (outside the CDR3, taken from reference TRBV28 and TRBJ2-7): DVKVTQSSRYLVKRTGEKVFLECVQDMDHENMFWYRQDPGLGLRLIYFSYDVKMKEKGDIPEGYSVSREKKERFSLILESASTNQTSMYLCASQGSYEQYFGPGTRLTVT.

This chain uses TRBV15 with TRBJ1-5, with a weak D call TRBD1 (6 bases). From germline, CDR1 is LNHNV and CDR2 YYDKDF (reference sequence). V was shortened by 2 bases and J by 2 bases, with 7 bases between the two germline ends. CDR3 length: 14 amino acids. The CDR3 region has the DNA TGTGCCACCAGCAGAAACAGGGGCAATCAGCCCCAGCATTTT. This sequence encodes CATSRNRGNQPQHF.

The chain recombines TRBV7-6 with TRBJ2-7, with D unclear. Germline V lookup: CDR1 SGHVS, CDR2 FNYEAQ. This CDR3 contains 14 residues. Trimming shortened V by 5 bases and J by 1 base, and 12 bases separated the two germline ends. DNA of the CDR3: TGTGCCAGCAGCCGGAACCCAGTGTCCTACGAGCAGTACGTC. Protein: CASSRNPVSYEQYV.

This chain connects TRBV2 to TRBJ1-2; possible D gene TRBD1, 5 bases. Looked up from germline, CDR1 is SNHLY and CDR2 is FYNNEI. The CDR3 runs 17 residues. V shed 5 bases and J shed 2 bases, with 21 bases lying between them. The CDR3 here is CASSQQESGTFNYGYTF. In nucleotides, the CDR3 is TGTGCCAGCAGTCAACAGGAGTCAGGAACCTTCAACTATGGCTACACCTTC.

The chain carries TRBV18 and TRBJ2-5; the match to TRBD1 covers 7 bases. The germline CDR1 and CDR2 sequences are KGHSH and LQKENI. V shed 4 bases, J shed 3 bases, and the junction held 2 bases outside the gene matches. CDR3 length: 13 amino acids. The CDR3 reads CASSRDRKETQYF. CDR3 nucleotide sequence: TGTGCCAGCTCACGGGACAGAAAAGAGACCCAGTACTTC. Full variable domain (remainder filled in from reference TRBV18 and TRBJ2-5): NAGVMQNPRHLVRRRGQEARLRCSPMKGHSHVYWYRQLPEEGLKFMVYLQKENIIDESGMPKERFSAEFPKEGPSILRIQQVVRGDSAAYFCASSRDRKETQYFGPGTRLLVL.

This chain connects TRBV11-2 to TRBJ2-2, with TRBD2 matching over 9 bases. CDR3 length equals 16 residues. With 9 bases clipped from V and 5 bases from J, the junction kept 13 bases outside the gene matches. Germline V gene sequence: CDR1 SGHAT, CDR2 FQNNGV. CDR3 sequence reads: CASLGPAGGSTGELFF. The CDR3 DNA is TGTGCCAGTCTAGGACCAGCGGGAGGAAGTACCGGGGAGCTGTTTTTT.

CDR3: CASSKADRGTGELFF. CDR3 DNA sequence: TGTGCCAGCAGCAAAGCGGATAGAGGGACCGGGGAGCTGTTTTTT. This chain joins TRBV9 and TRBJ2-2; D is possibly TRBD2 (5 bases). Germline V gene data show CDR1 as SGDLS and CDR2 as YYNGEE. The CDR3 is made up of 15 amino acids. V lost 4 bases to trimming and J lost 5 bases, with 15 bases between them.

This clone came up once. CDR3 sequence reads: CASSLLGGSNQPQHF. In DNA, the CDR3 is TGTGCCAGCAGCCTCTTGGGCGGGAGCAATCAGCCCCAGCATTTT. This sequence joins TRBV27 and TRBJ1-5; D is ambiguous. Trimming left V 6 bases short and J 1 base short, with 13 bases between. This CDR3 has 15 residues. Germline V gives CDR1 MNHEY, CDR2 SMNVEV (reference sequence).

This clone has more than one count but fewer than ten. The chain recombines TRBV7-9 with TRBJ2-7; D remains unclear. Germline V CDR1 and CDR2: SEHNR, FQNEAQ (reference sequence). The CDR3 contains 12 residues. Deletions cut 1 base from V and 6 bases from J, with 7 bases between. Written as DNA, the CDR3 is TGTGCCAGCAGCTTAGAGGTTGGCGAGCAGTACTTC. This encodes CASSLEVGEQYF.

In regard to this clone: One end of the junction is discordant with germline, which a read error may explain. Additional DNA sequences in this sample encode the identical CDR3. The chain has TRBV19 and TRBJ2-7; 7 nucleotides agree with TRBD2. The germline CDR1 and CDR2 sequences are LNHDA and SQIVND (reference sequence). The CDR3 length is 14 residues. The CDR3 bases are TGTGCCAGCGGTAGCGGCGGGGGTAACTACGAGCAGTACTTT. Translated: CASGSGGGNYEQYF.

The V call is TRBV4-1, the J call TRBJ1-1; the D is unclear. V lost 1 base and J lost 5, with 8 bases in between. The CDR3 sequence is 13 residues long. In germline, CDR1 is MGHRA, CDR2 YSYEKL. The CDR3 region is CASSQGGRTEAFF. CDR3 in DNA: TGCGCCAGCAGCCAAGGCGGGAGGACTGAAGCTTTCTTT.

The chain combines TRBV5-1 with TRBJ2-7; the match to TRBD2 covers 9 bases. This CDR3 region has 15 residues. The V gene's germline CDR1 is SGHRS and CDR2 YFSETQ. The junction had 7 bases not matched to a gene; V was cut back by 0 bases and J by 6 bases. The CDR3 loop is CASSLALAGGGEQYF. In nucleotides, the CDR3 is TGCGCCAGCAGCTTGGCGTTGGCGGGAGGGGGCGAGCAGTACTTC.

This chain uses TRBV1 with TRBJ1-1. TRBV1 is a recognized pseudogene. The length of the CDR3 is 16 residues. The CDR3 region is CTSSQPPRTMNTEAFF. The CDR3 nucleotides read TGCACCAGCAGCCAACCCCCGCGGACGATGAACACTGAAGCTTTCTTT.

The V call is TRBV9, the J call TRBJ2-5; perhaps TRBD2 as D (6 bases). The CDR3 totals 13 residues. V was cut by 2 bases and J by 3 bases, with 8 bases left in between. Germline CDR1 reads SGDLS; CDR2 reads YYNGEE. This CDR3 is CASSVGGKETQYF. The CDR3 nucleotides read TGTGCCAGCAGCGTGGGGGGAAAAGAGACCCAGTACTTC.

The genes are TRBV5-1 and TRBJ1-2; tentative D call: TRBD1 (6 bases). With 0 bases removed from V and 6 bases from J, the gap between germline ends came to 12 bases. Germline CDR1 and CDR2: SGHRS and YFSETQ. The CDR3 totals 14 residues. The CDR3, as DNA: TGCGCCAGCAGCTTGGAACAGGGTTGGGATGGCTACACCTTC. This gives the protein CASSLEQGWDGYTF.

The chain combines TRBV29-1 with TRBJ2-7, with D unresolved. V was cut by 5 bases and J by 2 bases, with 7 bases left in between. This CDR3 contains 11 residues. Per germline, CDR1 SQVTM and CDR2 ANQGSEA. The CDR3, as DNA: TGCAGCGTTCGGTCCCCCTACGAGCAGTACTTC. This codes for CSVRSPYEQYF.

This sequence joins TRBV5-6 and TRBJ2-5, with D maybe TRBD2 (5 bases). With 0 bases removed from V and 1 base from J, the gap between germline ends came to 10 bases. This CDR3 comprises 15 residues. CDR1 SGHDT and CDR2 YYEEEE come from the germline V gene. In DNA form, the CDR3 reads TGTGCCAGCAGCTTGGCTTTGGGAGTCCAAGAGACCCAGTACTTC. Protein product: CASSLALGVQETQYF.

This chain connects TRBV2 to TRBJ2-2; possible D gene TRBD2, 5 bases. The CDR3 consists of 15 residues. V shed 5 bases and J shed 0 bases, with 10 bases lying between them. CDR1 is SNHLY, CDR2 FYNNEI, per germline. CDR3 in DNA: TGTGCCAGCAGTCGACGGACTTCGAACACCGGGGAGCTGTTTTTT. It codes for CASSRRTSNTGELFF.

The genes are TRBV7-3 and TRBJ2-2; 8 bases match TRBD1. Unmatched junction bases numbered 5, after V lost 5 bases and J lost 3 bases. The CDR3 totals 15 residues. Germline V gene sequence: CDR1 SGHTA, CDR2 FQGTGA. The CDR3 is CASSPDRDDTGELFF. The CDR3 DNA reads TGTGCCAGCAGCCCGGACAGGGATGACACCGGGGAGCTGTTTTTT.

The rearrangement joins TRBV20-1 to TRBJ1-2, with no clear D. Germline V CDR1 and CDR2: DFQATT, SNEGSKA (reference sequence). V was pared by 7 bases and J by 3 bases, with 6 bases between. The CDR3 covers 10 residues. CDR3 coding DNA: TGCAGTGTTAACGACTATGGCTACACCTTC. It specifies CSVNDYGYTF.

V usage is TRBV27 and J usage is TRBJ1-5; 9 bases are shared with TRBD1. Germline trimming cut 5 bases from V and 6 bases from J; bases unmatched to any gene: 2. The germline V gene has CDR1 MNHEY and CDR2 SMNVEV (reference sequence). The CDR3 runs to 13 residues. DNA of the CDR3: TGTGCCAGCAGTCTACAGGGGGCTCAGCCCCAGCATTTT. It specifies CASSLQGAQPQHF.

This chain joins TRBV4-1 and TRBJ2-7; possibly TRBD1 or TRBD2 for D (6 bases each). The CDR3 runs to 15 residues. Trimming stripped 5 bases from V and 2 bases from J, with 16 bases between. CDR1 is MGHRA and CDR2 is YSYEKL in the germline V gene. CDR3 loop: CASSSTGAPTYEQYV. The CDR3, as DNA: TGCGCCAGCAGCTCTACGGGGGCGCCCACCTACGAGCAGTACGTC.

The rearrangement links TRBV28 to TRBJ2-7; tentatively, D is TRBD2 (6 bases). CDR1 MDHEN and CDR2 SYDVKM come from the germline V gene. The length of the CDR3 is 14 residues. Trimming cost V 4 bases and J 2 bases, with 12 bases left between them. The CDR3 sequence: CASSSGLTTYEQYF. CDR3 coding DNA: TGTGCCAGCAGTTCAGGACTAACGACCTACGAGCAGTACTTC.

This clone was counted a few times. The CDR3 reads CASSLSPPAGGWETQYF. DNA of the CDR3: TGCGCCAGCAGCTTGTCGCCCCCAGCGGGAGGATGGGAGACCCAGTACTTC. The genes are TRBV5-1 and TRBJ2-5, with TRBD2 identical over 9 bases. The CDR3 spans 17 residues. Germline V gene sequence: CDR1 SGHRS, CDR2 YFSETQ. The ends lost 1 base at V and 5 bases at J; junction bases unmatched: 12.

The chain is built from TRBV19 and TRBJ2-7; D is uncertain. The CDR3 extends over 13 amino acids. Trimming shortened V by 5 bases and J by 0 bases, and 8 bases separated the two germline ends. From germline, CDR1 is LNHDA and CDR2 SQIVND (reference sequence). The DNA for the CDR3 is TGTGCCAGTAGTTTATGGAGCTCCTACGAGCAGTACTTC. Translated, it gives CASSLWSSYEQYF.

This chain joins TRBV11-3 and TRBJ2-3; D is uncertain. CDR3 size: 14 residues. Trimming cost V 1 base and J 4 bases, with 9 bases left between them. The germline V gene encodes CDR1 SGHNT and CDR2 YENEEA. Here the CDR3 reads CASSLGADADTQYF. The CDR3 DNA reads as TGTGCCAGCAGCTTAGGTGCCGATGCAGATACGCAGTATTTT.